Following are 4 T cell receptor beta chains from one sample sequenced in a study of cytomegalovirus exposure and HLA in healthy donors. Amplification used 60 Vbeta primers and 13 Jbeta primers. Measured with immunoSEQ multiplex PCR; TCRdb has only the in-frame clones, and not every one. The sample holds 90,000 to 150,000 clones; 60% to 80% are singletons and the top ten take about 5%. The sequenced material came from PBMCs. These receptor sequences come from a man aged 50 or older in good health and CMV-seropositive.

The chain uses TRBV6-4 and TRBJ1-2; D ambiguous. CDR3 length equals 14 residues. Trimming shortened V by 6 bases and J by 4 bases, and 15 bases separated the two germline ends. CDR1 is MRHNA and CDR2 is SNTAGT in the germline V gene. The CDR3 spells CASSATGGVYGYTF. The CDR3 DNA reads as TGTGCCAGCAGCGCTACGGGAGGTGTCTATGGCTACACCTTC.

This sequence joins TRBV5-1 and TRBJ1-4; D might be TRBD1 (5 bases). This CDR3 contains 14 residues. V was trimmed by 7 bases and J by 8 bases, leaving 18 bases between them. The germline V gene has CDR1 SGHRS and CDR2 YFSETQ. The CDR3 bases are TGCGCCAGCTCCCGTGCAGGGAAGAAGGAAAAACTGTTTTTT. It codes for CASSRAGKKEKLFF.

This sequence joins TRBV4-1 and TRBJ2-5; D is uncertain. The end of the DNA fits TRBJ2-7 better, so the J call may be wrong. CDR3 length equals 12 residues. Germline values: CDR1 MGHRA, CDR2 YSYEKL. The DNA of the CDR3 is TGCGCCAGCAGCCAAGATGAATCCGAGCAGTACTTC. This encodes CASSQDESEQYF.

The chain couples TRBV5-1 to TRBJ2-3; TRBD1 aligns across 8 bases. V lost 6 bases and J lost 4; bases outside the gene matches: 7. The CDR3 consists of 14 residues. The germline V gene encodes CDR1 SGHRS and CDR2 YFSETQ. CDR3 DNA sequence: TGCGCCAGCATGGCAGGGGGCGAAGCAGATACGCAGTATTTT. Its protein product is CASMAGGEADTQYF.